This note documents a single T cell receptor (beta chain) sequence. This clonotype came up a few times. Its cognate antigen has yet to be identified. Base quality data are lacking; no much larger clone is found one base away. These data come from a study of CD8 T cells in ankylosing spondylitis (TCRdb year 2017). Background on the whole study: The study profiled T cell receptor beta repertoires in healthy donors and ankylosing spondylitis patients to find disease-linked TCR variants. Samples of peripheral blood were taken, and for ankylosing spondylitis patients, synovial fluid was collected as well. In total, the full study cohort was made up of roughly 110 healthy donors and 25 to 30 ankylosing spondylitis patients. General study outcomes and caveats: Some motif variants had previously been reported in the synovial fluid and blood of reactive arthritis patients, which suggests shared mechanisms of disease initiation. The disease-linked clones were reported to be significantly enriched in matched synovial fluid samples from ankylosing spondylitis patients. Blood from ankylosing spondylitis patients appeared to be characterized by a TCR beta motif made up of several highly homologous amino acid variants. A CD8+ phenotype was shown by the disease-linked clones, which were found at relatively low frequencies in peripheral blood.

CDR1 is given as MGHRA and CDR2 as YSYEKL, both from the germline V gene. From cysteine to phenylalanine, the CDR3 is 16 amino acids long. The kept DNA is CDR3 alone, 48 bases in frame from the first base. V and J lose 4 bases and 0 bases, and a span of 16 bases separates them. These reads were obtained on an Illumina HiSeq 2500. Quantitative 5'-RACE with molecular barcodes was the method used to prepare the TCR beta libraries. From the authors' description of their analysis: Disease-linked TCR variants were identified with a new computational method built on a probabilistic model of VDJ rearrangement. The public reads were reprocessed in TCRdb via fastp at Q25 and MiXCR, keeping in-frame beta chains. Each record represents a unique CDR3 protein, reported with the most common genes and DNA among its rows. These V and J calls rely on TCRdb rather than the paper's analysis. The sample includes under 200,000 distinct CDR3 sequences, with approximately 10% observed a single time. Of the sample, approximately 16% falls within the top ten clones.

Input material: blood, either unsorted or a sorted T cell fraction (not recorded which). This sequence originates from a female donor with ankylosing spondylitis or in good health (not recorded which). The chain joins TRBV4-1 to TRBJ2-7, and TRBD2 may be the D gene, going by 6 matching bases. The DNA reads TGCGCCAGCAGCCCTGCGAGGACTACTAACTCCTACGAGCAGTACTTC. It translates to CASSPARTTNSYEQYF.